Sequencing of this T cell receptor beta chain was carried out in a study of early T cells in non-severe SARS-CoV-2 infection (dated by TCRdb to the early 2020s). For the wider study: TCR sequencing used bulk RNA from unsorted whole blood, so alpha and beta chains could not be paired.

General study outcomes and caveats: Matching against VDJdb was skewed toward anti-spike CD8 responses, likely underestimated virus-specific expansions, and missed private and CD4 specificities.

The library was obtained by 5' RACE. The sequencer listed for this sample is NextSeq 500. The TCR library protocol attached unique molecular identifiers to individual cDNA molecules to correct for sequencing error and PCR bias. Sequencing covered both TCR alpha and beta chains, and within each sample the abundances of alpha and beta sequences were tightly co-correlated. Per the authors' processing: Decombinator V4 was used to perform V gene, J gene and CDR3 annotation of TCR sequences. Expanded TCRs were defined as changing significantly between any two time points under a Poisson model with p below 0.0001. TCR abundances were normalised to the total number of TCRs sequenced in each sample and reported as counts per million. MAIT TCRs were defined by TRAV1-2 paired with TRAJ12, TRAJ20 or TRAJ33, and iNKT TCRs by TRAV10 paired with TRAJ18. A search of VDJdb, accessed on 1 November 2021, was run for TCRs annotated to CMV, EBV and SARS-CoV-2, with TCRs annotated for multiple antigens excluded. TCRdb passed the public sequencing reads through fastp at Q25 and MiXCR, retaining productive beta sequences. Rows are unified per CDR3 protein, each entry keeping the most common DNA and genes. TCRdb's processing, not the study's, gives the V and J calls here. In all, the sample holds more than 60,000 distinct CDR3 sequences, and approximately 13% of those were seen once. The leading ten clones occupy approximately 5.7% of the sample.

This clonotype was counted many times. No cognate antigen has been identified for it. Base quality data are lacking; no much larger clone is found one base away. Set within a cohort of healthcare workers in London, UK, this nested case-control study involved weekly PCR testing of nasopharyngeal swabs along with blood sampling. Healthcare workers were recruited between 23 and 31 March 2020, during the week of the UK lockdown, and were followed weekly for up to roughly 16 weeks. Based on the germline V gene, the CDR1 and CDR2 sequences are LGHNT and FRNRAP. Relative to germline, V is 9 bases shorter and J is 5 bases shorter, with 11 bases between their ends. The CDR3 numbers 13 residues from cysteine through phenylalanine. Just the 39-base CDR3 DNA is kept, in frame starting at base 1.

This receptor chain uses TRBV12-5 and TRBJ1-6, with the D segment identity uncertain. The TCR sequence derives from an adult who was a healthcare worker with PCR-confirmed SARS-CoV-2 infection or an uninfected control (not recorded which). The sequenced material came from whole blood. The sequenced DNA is TGTGCTAGCGTATACAGCGATAATTCACCCCTCCACTTT. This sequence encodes CASVYSDNSPLHF.